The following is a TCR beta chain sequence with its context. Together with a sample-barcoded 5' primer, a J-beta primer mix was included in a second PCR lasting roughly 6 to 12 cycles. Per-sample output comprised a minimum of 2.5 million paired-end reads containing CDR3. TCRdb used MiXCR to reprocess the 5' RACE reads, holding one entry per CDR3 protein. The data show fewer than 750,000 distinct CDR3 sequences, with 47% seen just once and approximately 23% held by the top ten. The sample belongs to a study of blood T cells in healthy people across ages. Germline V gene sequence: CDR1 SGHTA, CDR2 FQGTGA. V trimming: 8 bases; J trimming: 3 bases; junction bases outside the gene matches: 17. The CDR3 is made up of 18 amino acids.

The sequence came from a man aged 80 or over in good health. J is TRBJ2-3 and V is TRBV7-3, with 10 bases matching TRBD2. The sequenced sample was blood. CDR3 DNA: TGTGCCAGCGGGATGGGGCTAGCGGGAGTGTCGAAGACAGATACGCAGTATTTT. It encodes CASGMGLAGVSKTDTQYF.